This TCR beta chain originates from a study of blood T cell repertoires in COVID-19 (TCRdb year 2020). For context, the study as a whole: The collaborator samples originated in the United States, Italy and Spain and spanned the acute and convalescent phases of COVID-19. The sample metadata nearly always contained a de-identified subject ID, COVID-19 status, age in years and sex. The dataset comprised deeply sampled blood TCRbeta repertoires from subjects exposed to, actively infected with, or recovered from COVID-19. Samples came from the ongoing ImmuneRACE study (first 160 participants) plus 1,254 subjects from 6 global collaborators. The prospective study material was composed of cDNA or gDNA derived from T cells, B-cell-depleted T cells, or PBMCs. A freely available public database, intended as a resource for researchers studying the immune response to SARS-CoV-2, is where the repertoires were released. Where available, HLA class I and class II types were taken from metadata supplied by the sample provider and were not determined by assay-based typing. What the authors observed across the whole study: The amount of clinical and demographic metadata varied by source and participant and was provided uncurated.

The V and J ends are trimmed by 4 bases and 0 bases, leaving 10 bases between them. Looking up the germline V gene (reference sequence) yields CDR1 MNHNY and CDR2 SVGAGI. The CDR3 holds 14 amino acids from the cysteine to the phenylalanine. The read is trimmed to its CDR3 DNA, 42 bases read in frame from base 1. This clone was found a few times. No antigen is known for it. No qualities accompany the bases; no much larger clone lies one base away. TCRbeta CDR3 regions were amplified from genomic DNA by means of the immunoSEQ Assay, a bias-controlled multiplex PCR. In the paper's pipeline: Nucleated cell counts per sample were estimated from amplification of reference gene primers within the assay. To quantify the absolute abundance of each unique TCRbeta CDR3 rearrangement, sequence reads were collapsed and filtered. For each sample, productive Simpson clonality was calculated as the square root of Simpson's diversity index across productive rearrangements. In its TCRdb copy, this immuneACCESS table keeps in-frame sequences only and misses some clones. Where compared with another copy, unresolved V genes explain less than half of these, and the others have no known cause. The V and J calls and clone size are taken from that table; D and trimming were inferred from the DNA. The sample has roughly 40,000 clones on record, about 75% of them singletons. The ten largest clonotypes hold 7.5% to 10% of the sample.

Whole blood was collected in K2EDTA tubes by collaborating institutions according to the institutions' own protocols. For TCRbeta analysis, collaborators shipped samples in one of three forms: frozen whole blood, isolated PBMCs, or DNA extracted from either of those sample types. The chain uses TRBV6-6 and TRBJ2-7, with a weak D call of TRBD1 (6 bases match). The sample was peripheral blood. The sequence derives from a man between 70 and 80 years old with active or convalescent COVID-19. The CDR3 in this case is CASSLQGGSYEQYF. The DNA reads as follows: TGTGCCAGCAGTTTACAGGGTGGCTCCTACGAGCAGTACTTC.